The T cell receptor (beta chain) described here comes from a study of blood T cell repertoires in COVID-19. Study background: Researchers got acute and convalescent COVID-19 samples from the United States, Italy and Spain. PBMCs, B-cell-depleted T cells, or T cells were the source of the cDNA or gDNA that made up the material.

In the original analysis: Estimates of nucleated cell counts were drawn from the amplification of reference gene primers. TCRdb keeps only in-frame clones here, not all; method: immunoSEQ multiplex PCR. V and J calls plus clone size are reproduced from that table; the DNA served to infer D and trimming. Of some 70,000 clones detected, roughly 91% appear once; the ten largest clones hold roughly 7%. The specimen was peripheral blood. This receptor was obtained from a man in his fifties or sixties with active COVID-19.

The CDR3 region is CASSAGLAGANTGELFF. In DNA form, the CDR3 reads TGCGCCAGCAGCGCGGGACTAGCGGGGGCGAACACCGGGGAGCTGTTTTTT. The chain has TRBV5-1 and TRBJ2-2; 14 nucleotides agree with TRBD2. This CDR3 has 17 amino acids. V shed 4 bases, J shed 0 bases, and the junction held 2 bases outside the gene matches. Germline loops: CDR1 SGHRS, CDR2 YFSETQ.